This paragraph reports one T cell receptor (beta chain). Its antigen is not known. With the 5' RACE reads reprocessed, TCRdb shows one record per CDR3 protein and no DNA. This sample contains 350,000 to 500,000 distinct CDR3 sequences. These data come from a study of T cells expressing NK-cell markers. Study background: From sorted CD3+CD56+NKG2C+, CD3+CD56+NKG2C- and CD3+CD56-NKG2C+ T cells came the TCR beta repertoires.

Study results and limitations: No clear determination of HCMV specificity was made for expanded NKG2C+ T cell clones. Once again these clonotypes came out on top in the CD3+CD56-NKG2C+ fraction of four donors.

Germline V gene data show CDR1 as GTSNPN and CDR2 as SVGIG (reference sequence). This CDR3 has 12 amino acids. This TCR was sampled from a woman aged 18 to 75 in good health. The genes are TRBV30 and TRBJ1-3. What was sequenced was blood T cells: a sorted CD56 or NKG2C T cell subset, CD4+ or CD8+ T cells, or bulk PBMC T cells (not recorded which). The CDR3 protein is CAWSVFGNTIYF.